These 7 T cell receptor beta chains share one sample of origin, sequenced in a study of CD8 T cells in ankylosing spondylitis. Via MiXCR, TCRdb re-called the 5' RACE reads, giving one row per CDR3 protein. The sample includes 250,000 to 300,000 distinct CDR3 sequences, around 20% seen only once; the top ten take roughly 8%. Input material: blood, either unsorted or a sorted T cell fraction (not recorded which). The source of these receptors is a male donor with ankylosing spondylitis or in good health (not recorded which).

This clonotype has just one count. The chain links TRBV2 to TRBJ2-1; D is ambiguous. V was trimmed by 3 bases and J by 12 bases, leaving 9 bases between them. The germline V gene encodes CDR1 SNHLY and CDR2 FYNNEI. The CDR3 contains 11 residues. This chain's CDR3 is CASSEWGSQFF. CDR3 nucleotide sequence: TGTGCCAGCAGTGAGTGGGGATCGCAGTTCTTC.

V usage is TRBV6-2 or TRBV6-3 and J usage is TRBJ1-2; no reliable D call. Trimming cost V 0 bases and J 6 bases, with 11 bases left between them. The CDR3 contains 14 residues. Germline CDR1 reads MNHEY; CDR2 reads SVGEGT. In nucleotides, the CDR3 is TGTGCCAGCAGTTACTCGACTGGATATGATGGCTACACCTTC. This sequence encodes CASSYSTGYDGYTF.

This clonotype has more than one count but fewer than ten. As DNA, the CDR3 is TGTGCCAGCAGCGCCGCAGGGTCCCTCACTGAAGCTTTCTTT. It is translated as CASSAAGSLTEAFF. The chain employs TRBV28 and TRBJ1-1, with a possible D match to TRBD1 (5 bases). CDR3 length equals 14 residues. Trimming stripped 6 bases from V and 4 bases from J, with 15 bases between. From germline, CDR1 is MDHEN and CDR2 SYDVKM.

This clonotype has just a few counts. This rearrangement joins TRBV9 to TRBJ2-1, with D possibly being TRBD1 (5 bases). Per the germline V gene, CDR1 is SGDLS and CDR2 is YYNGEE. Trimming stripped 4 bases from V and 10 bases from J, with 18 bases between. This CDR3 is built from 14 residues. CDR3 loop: CASSQTPGYGEQFF. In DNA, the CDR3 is TGTGCCAGCAGCCAGACTCCAGGGTATGGCGAGCAGTTCTTC.

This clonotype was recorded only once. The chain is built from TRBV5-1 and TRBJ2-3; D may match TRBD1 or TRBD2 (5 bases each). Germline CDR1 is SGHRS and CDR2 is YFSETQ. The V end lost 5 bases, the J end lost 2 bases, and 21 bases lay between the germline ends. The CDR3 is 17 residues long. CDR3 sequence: CASRSTGTLGSTDTQYF. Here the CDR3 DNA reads TGCGCCAGCAGATCGACCGGGACCCTGGGCTCCACAGATACGCAGTATTTT.

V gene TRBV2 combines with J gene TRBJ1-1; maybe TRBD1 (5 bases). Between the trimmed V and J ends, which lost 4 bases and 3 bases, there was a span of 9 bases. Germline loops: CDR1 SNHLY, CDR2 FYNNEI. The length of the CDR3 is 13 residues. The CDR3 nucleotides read TGTGCCAGCAGTGCCGGGGGAGACACTGAAGCTTTCTTT. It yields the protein CASSAGGDTEAFF.

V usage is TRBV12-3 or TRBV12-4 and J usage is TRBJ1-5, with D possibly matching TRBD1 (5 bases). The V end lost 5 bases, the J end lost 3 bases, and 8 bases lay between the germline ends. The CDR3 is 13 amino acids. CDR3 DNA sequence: TGTGCCAGCAGTGGGGGGACCAATCAGCCCCAGCATTTT. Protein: CASSGGTNQPQHF.